The 9 T cell receptor beta chains below come from one sample, sequenced in a study of somatic mutations in cytotoxic T cells in rheumatoid arthritis. Produced via immunoSEQ multiplex PCR; TCRdb's table is partial and in-frame only. The sample contains just under 6,500 clones, approximately 75% of which appear only once. Sequencing was performed on CD8+ T cells sorted from blood, taken at a follow-up visit. All receptors come from a woman in her 70s with rheumatoid arthritis.

The chain links TRBV2 to TRBJ1-5; D unclear. Germline CDR1 is SNHLY and CDR2 is FYNNEI. The CDR3 has 17 amino acids. Trimming cost V 2 bases and J 1 base, with 15 bases left between them. In DNA, the CDR3 is TGTGCCAGCAGTGAAATTCGCGTTCTTGAGAGCAATCAGCCCCAGCATTTT. It encodes CASSEIRVLESNQPQHF.

The V gene is TRBV9, the J gene TRBJ2-5, with D possibly being TRBD1 (6 bases). Germline V gene lookup returns CDR1 SGDLS and CDR2 YYNGEE. The ends were cut back, 0 bases at V and 4 bases at J, with 13 bases in the middle. This CDR3 comprises 15 residues. DNA for the CDR3: TGTGCCAGCAGCGTAGAGGGGTCGGACAGAGAGACCCAGTACTTC. It translates to CASSVEGSDRETQYF.

The chain combines TRBV29-1 with TRBJ2-5; 10 positions match TRBD2. The V gene end was trimmed by 4 bases and the J gene end by 5 bases; junction bases not matched to a gene: 7. This CDR3 contains 14 residues. In germline, CDR1 is SQVTM, CDR2 ANQGSEA. The CDR3 bases are TGCAGCGTTGGGCTAGCGGGGGTCCAGGAGACCCAGTACTTC. Its protein is CSVGLAGVQETQYF.

The genes are TRBV5-1 and TRBJ2-1, with 11 nucleotides matching TRBD2. The CDR3 consists of 19 residues. CDR1 is SGHRS and CDR2 is YFSETQ in the germline V gene. V shed 4 bases, J shed 7 bases, and the junction held 19 bases outside the gene matches. The CDR3 is CASSRQGITSGSWENEQFF. CDR3 DNA sequence: TGCGCCAGCAGCCGGCAGGGAATTACTAGCGGGAGTTGGGAGAATGAGCAGTTCTTC.

The V gene is TRBV6-6, the J gene TRBJ1-5; the D gene is possibly TRBD1 (6 bases). Germline values: CDR1 MNHNY, CDR2 SVGAGI (reference sequence). V shed 6 bases and J shed 3 bases, with 12 bases lying between them. The CDR3 is 14 amino acids. CDR3 sequence reads: CASSQGQTNQPQHF. The CDR3 nucleotides are TGTGCCAGCAGCCAAGGACAGACCAATCAGCCCCAGCATTTT.

V gene TRBV29-1 combines with J gene TRBJ2-7; TRBD1 is a possible D gene (6 bases). The V and J ends lost 6 bases and 0 bases respectively, with 15 bases between them. The V gene's germline CDR1 is SQVTM and CDR2 ANQGSEA. The CDR3 loop spans 14 amino acids. The CDR3 DNA sequence: TGCAGCGTCGAGACAGGTCGTGACTCCTACGAGCAGTACTTC. Protein sequence: CSVETGRDSYEQYF.

This clone was recorded only once. The rearrangement links TRBV7-9 to TRBJ2-5; D unclear. The CDR3 contains 14 residues. Germline CDR1 reads SEHNR; CDR2 reads FQNEAQ (reference sequence). Trimming took 5 bases from V and 2 from J, leaving 12 bases between them. The CDR3: CASSPWTDQETQYF. The CDR3 DNA reads TGTGCCAGCAGCCCATGGACGGATCAAGAGACCCAGTACTTC. Complete variable domain (other parts from reference TRBV7-9 and TRBJ2-5): DTGVSQNPRHKITKRGQNVTFRCDPISEHNRLYWYRQTLGQGPEFLTYFQNEAQLEKSRLLSDRFSAERPKGSFSTLEIQRTEQGDSAMYLCASSPWTDQETQYFGPGTRLLVL.

This clone was picked up a small number of times. The chain joins TRBV6-4 to TRBJ2-2; D might be TRBD1 (6 bases). CDR1 is MRHNA and CDR2 is SNTAGT in the germline V gene. This CDR3 comprises 14 residues. The V end lost 5 bases, the J end lost 4 bases, and 11 bases lay between the germline ends. This CDR3 reads CASSTGPGTGELFF. CDR3 DNA sequence: TGTGCCAGCAGTACAGGGCCGGGCACCGGGGAGCTGTTTTTT.

This chain connects TRBV21-1 to TRBJ2-7; no check of the table's D call, TRBD2, against the DNA was made. TRBV21-1 is a pseudogene. This CDR3 has 15 amino acids. The CDR3 reads CASISLTSPESEQYF. Here the CDR3 DNA reads TGTGCCAGCATTAGTTTGACTAGTCCAGAATCCGAGCAGTACTTC.